The 21 T cell receptor beta chains reported below all come from one sample, sequenced in a study of T-cell reconstitution after alpha-beta-depleted transplantation in children. Molecular barcoding with unique molecular identifiers was used for the TCRbeta library. One entry per CDR3 protein results from TCRdb running MiXCR on the PCR reads. Here the sample spans just under 350,000 distinct CDR3 sequences, around 16% being singletons. The material was PBMCs, mostly from graft donor cells, obtained 360 days after TCRalphabeta/CD19-depleted stem cell transplant. The receptors were gathered from a male patient under 10 years old who had a stem cell transplant for acute lymphoblastic leukemia, so the T cells may come from the graft donor.

The CDR3 loop reads CASSPLPGTGLWTNEKLFF. DNA for the CDR3: TGTGCCAGCAGTCCCCTCCCCGGGACTGGCCTATGGACTAATGAAAAACTGTTTTTT. V usage is TRBV28 and J usage is TRBJ1-4; TRBD1 might be the D (5 bases). The CDR3 sequence is 19 residues long. CDR1 MDHEN and CDR2 SYDVKM come from the germline V gene. With 5 bases removed from V and 2 bases from J, the gap between germline ends came to 24 bases.

V gene TRBV7-2 combines with J gene TRBJ2-7; no firm D call. This CDR3 is 16 amino acids long. The V and J ends lost 1 base and 3 bases respectively, with 16 bases between them. Per germline, CDR1 SGHTA and CDR2 FQGNSA. CDR3 nucleotides: TGTGCCAGCAGCTTAGTTTCTAGTCAAAGTTTCTACGAGCAGTACTTC. Translating gives CASSLVSSQSFYEQYF. Full variable domain (missing parts from reference TRBV7-2 and TRBJ2-7): GAGVSQSPSNKVTEKGKDVELRCDPISGHTALYWYRQSLGQGLEFLIYFQGNSAPDKSGLPSDRFSAERTGGSVSTLTIQRTQQEDSAVYLCASSLVSSQSFYEQYFGPGTRLTVT.

The chain combines TRBV20-1 with TRBJ2-5, with D possibly TRBD1 on 6 matching bases. Trimming shortened V by 3 bases and J by 2 bases, and 22 bases separated the two germline ends. This CDR3 spans 17 amino acids. CDR1 and CDR2 from the germline V gene are DFQATT and SNEGSKA (reference sequence). The CDR3 is CSASPSSRSQGQETQYF. Here the CDR3 DNA reads TGCAGTGCTAGTCCCTCCTCTCGTTCACAGGGTCAAGAGACCCAGTACTTC.

The sample holds a few counts of this clonotype. This chain joins TRBV29-1 and TRBJ1-1; D gene uncertain. Germline V gives CDR1 SQVTM, CDR2 ANQGSEA. The CDR3 covers 13 residues. Trimming left V 3 bases short and J 0 bases short, with 8 bases between. The CDR3 loop reads CSVEAGMNTEAFF. DNA for the CDR3: TGCAGCGTTGAGGCGGGAATGAACACTGAAGCTTTCTTT.

This clonotype was found a few times. The J gene is TRBJ1-1, the V gene TRBV20-1; tentative D call: TRBD1 (5 bases). The CDR3 sequence is 12 residues long. V lost 1 base to trimming and J lost 4 bases, with 7 bases between them. The germline CDR1 and CDR2 sequences are DFQATT and SNEGSKA (reference sequence). CDR3 loop: CSARGQLTEAFF. In DNA form, the CDR3 reads TGCAGTGCTAGAGGACAGCTCACTGAAGCTTTCTTT.

The chain is built from TRBV7-2 and TRBJ2-7; 8 nucleotides match TRBD1. This CDR3 contains 14 residues. Germline loops: CDR1 SGHTA, CDR2 FQGNSA. Germline trimming cut 2 bases from V and 7 bases from J; bases unmatched to any gene: 7. The DNA of the CDR3 is TGTGCCAGCAGCTTACAGGGGGCGCTGGGGGAGCAGTACTTC. Translation gives CASSLQGALGEQYF.

The chain couples TRBV3-1 to TRBJ1-1; unclear D gene. V was pared by 4 bases and J by 8 bases, with 11 bases between. Germline V gene lookup returns CDR1 LGHDT and CDR2 YNNKEL (reference sequence). The CDR3 has 12 residues. CDR3 in DNA: TGTGCCAGCAGCCCCTACAACAAAGAAGCTTTCTTT. Encoded protein: CASSPYNKEAFF.

This clonotype appeared a few times. The V gene is TRBV7-3, the J gene TRBJ2-3, with 14 bases lining up with TRBD2. The CDR3 spans 15 residues. Germline V lookup: CDR1 SGHTA, CDR2 FQGTGA. Trimming cost V 4 bases and J 7 bases; bases outside gene matches: 4. The CDR3 DNA follows: TGTGCCAGCAGCTCGACTAGCGGGAGGGAGAATACGCAGTATTTT. Its translation: CASSSTSGRENTQYF.

The rearrangement joins TRBV7-6 to TRBJ2-3, with 7 bases fitting TRBD2. The CDR3 extends over 17 amino acids. Germline CDR1 reads SGHVS; CDR2 reads FNYEAQ. Trimming at V came to 3 bases and at J to 0 bases, leaving 9 bases not matched to a gene. The CDR3 DNA reads TGTGCCAGCAGCTTCCCCTTGGAGGGAGGGAGCACAGATACGCAGTATTTT. It specifies CASSFPLEGGSTDTQYF.

The chain uses TRBV12-3 or TRBV12-4 and TRBJ2-1, with 8 nucleotides matching TRBD2. The CDR3 length is 13 residues. V trimming: 1 base; J trimming: 12 bases; junction bases outside the gene matches: 5. The CDR3 DNA is TGTGCCAGCAGTTTAGGTCCGGGAGGGGGGCAGTTCTTC. Translated, it gives CASSLGPGGGQFF.

This chain links TRBV12-3 or TRBV12-4 with TRBJ1-6; 7 positions match TRBD1. Trimming cost V 5 bases and J 2 bases; bases outside gene matches: 9. This CDR3 has 17 amino acids. CDR3 sequence (DNA): TGTGCCAGCAGTGTAAAGCGTGGGACAGCCTATAATTCACCCCTCCACTTT. This encodes CASSVKRGTAYNSPLHF.

There are a few counts of this clonotype. This chain links TRBV29-1 with TRBJ2-3; D is uncertain. Per the germline V gene, CDR1 is SQVTM and CDR2 is ANQGSEA. The CDR3 contains 12 residues. Trimming removed 4 bases at V and 2 bases at J, with 7 bases between. The CDR3 region is CSVVEFTDTQYF. The CDR3 nucleotides read TGCAGCGTTGTTGAGTTCACAGATACGCAGTATTTT.

The chain has TRBV6-4 and TRBJ1-5; 9 bases agree with TRBD1. The CDR3 spans 15 residues. V gave up 2 bases and J gave up 4 bases; unmatched junction bases: 3. Germline V gene lookup returns CDR1 MRHNA and CDR2 SNTAGT. The CDR3 region is CASSDPGQGNQPQHF. Written as DNA, the CDR3 is TGTGCCAGCAGTGACCCGGGACAGGGAAATCAGCCCCAGCATTTT.

There are a few counts of this clonotype. J is TRBJ2-7 and V is TRBV5-1; 13 bases fit TRBD2. Germline V gene data show CDR1 as SGHRS and CDR2 as YFSETQ. Trimming removed 0 bases from V and 7 bases from J; junction bases left unmatched: 13. The CDR3 totals 18 residues. The DNA of the CDR3 is TGCGCCAGCAGCTTGGCCTCTCCTGGACTAGCGGGAGACAGTGAGCAGTACTTC. This codes for CASSLASPGLAGDSEQYF. Based on the CDR3 plus reference TRBV5-1 and TRBJ2-7, the full variable domain is KAGVTQTPRYLIKTRGQQVTLSCSPISGHRSVSWYQQTPGQGLQFLFEYFSETQRNKGNFPGRFSGRQFSNSRSEMNVSTLELGDSALYLCASSLASPGLAGDSEQYFGPGTRLTVT.

The chain links TRBV7-2 to TRBJ1-3; D not resolved. The CDR3 has 16 residues. V was trimmed by 0 bases and J by 3 bases, leaving 12 bases between them. Germline V gene lookup returns CDR1 SGHTA and CDR2 FQGNSA. CDR3 in DNA: TGTGCCAGCAGCTTAGCTGGACTGACCTTTGGAAACACCATATATTTT. Its protein product is CASSLAGLTFGNTIYF.

The chain links TRBV4-1 to TRBJ1-5, with TRBD1 matching over 9 bases. The CDR3 spans 15 residues. V dropped 1 base and J dropped 7; count of bases not matched to a gene: 5. Germline loops: CDR1 MGHRA, CDR2 YSYEKL. This CDR3 reads CASSQVGTGHQPQHF. CDR3 nucleotide sequence: TGCGCCAGCAGCCAAGTAGGGACAGGGCACCAGCCCCAGCATTTT.

The chain links TRBV6-5 to TRBJ1-2; the D is unclear. V was clipped by 1 base and J by 7 bases, with 19 bases between them. CDR1 and CDR2 (germline): MNHEY, SVGAGI. This CDR3 spans 16 amino acids. As DNA, the CDR3 is TGTGCCAGCAGTTACTGGGAGGGAGAGGGCCAGAGTGGCTACACCTTC. Encoded protein: CASSYWEGEGQSGYTF.

The chain uses TRBV29-1 and TRBJ2-7, with TRBD1 matching over 8 bases. CDR3 length: 12 amino acids. Germline V gene sequence: CDR1 SQVTM, CDR2 ANQGSEA. The V gene end was trimmed by 5 bases and the J gene end by 3 bases; junction bases not matched to a gene: 3. In DNA, the CDR3 is TGCAGCGTTTTGGGGACAGGCTACGAGCAGTACTTC. It codes for CSVLGTGYEQYF.

This clonotype was seen ten or more times. The V gene is TRBV28, the J gene TRBJ2-7; D perhaps matches TRBD2 (5 bases). This CDR3 has 15 residues. In germline, CDR1 is MDHEN, CDR2 SYDVKM. Trimming shortened V by 7 bases and J by 0 bases, and 16 bases separated the two germline ends. In DNA form, the CDR3 reads TGTGCCAGCACCCCCGAGGGCACCCACTCCTACGAGCAGTACTTC. It is translated as CASTPEGTHSYEQYF. The full variable domain, completed using reference TRBV28 and TRBJ2-7, is DVKVTQSSRYLVKRTGEKVFLECVQDMDHENMFWYRQDPGLGLRLIYFSYDVKMKEKGDIPEGYSVSREKKERFSLILESASTNQTSMYLCASTPEGTHSYEQYFGPGTRLTVT.

In this sample, this clonotype turned up many times. The chain joins TRBV7-2 to TRBJ2-3; 9 positions agree with TRBD2. The CDR3 has 16 residues. Germline CDR1 and CDR2: SGHTA and FQGNSA. V shed 5 bases and J 2 bases; nucleotides not matched to a gene: 8. The CDR3 DNA reads TGTGCCAGCAGCCCCCGACTAGCGGAGTCCACAGATACGCAGTATTTT. It yields the protein CASSPRLAESTDTQYF.

The CDR3 DNA sequence: TGTGCCATCAGTGAGATCCGACGCCAGGACTCTTACAATGAGCAGTTCTTC. This encodes CAISEIRRQDSYNEQFF. The J gene is TRBJ2-1, the V gene TRBV10-3, with D possibly being TRBD2 (5 bases). The V end lost 2 bases, the J end lost 4 bases, and 18 bases lay between the germline ends. The CDR3 totals 17 residues. Germline CDR1 reads ENHRY; CDR2 reads SYGVKD.